The 26 T cell receptor beta chains listed next were all sequenced from one sample in a study of T cell responses to AZD1222 COVID-19 vaccine. Libraries were prepared by immunoSEQ multiplex PCR; TCRdb keeps only in-frame clonotypes and omits some of them. The sample has about 98,000 clones, approximately 91% seen once. Sequencing was performed on peripheral blood, taken on day 0 of AZD1222 vaccination. These receptors all come from an adult in good health.

The chain couples TRBV28 to TRBJ1-3, with D unresolved. This CDR3 contains 15 residues. The V gene's germline CDR1 is MDHEN and CDR2 SYDVKM. Trimming left V 4 bases short and J 2 bases short, with 12 bases between. Written as DNA, the CDR3 is TGTGCCAGCAGTTCCACTCAGAGGGCTGGAAACACCATATATTTT. Translation: CASSSTQRAGNTIYF.

This chain joins TRBV5-4 and TRBJ1-2, with no clear D. Trimming stripped 2 bases from V and 3 bases from J, with 14 bases between. The germline gives CDR1 SGHNT, CDR2 YYREEE (reference sequence). The CDR3 loop spans 15 amino acids. The CDR3 DNA reads as TGTGCCAGCAGCTTAGACTGGACGTTTGACTATGGCTACACCTTC. Encoded protein: CASSLDWTFDYGYTF. The variable domain in full, completed from reference TRBV5-4 and TRBJ1-2, reads ETGVTQSPTHLIKTRGQQVTLRCSSQSGHNTVSWYQQALGQGPQFIFQYYREEENGRGNFPPRFSGLQFPNYSSELNVNALELDDSALYLCASSLDWTFDYGYTFGSGTRLTVV.

The chain joins TRBV9 to TRBJ2-6; 7 bases agree with TRBD1. Germline CDR1 SGDLS, CDR2 YYNGEE. The CDR3 length is 17 residues. Unmatched junction bases numbered 5, after V lost 0 bases and J lost 2 bases. CDR3 coding DNA: TGTGCCAGCAGCGTAGACCCCCAGGGGGCTGGGGCCAACGTCCTGACTTTC. Translation gives CASSVDPQGAGANVLTF.

This rearrangement joins TRBV5-8 to TRBJ1-4; D gene unclear. V was pared by 7 bases and J by 7 bases, with 11 bases between. CDR1 SGHTS and CDR2 YDEGEE come from the germline V gene. The CDR3 consists of 12 residues. In nucleotides, the CDR3 is TGTGCCAGCGCGCGGACCGGTGAAAAACTGTTTTTT. This gives the protein CASARTGEKLFF.

V and J are TRBV27 and TRBJ2-5; 7 bases agree with TRBD1. Germline V gene sequence: CDR1 MNHEY, CDR2 SMNVEV (reference sequence). J lost 3 bases, V lost 2 bases, and 6 bases had no gene match. The CDR3 is 15 amino acids. The CDR3 region has the DNA TGTGCCAGCAGTTTAGTACAGGGGTTGAAAGAGACCCAGTACTTC. Encoded protein: CASSLVQGLKETQYF.

This clone has only a few counts. CDR3 nucleotide sequence: TGTGCCAGCACCGACCGGGCCAGGGGAAACGAGCAGTACTTC. This gives the protein CASTDRARGNEQYF. The chain links TRBV7-2 to TRBJ2-7, with TRBD1 as a possible D gene (6 bases). The CDR3 loop spans 14 amino acids. Trimming took 7 bases from V and 5 from J, leaving 18 bases between them. Germline V gene sequence: CDR1 SGHTA, CDR2 FQGNSA.

The chain employs TRBV6-5 and TRBJ2-2, with D unresolved. Trimming took 4 bases from V and 7 from J, leaving 10 bases between them. Germline V lookup: CDR1 MNHEY, CDR2 SVGAGI. This CDR3 is 13 amino acids long. The CDR3 DNA reads TGTGCCAGCAGTTCCCGCCCCGACGGGGAGCTGTTTTTT. Its translation: CASSSRPDGELFF.

V usage is TRBV15 and J usage is TRBJ2-1; 15 bases align to TRBD2. Trimming cost V 2 bases and J 6 bases; bases outside gene matches: 2. Germline CDR1 and CDR2: LNHNV and YYDKDF (reference sequence). The CDR3 contains 16 residues. CDR3 region: CATSRTGLAGGNEQFF. CDR3 coding DNA: TGTGCCACCAGCAGAACGGGACTAGCGGGAGGCAATGAGCAGTTCTTC.

This clone appeared once. V usage is TRBV6-6 and J usage is TRBJ2-1, with D unclear. There are 14 residues in the CDR3. In germline, CDR1 is MNHNY, CDR2 SVGAGI (reference sequence). Trimming pared 5 bases from V and 4 bases from J, leaving 12 bases between. CDR3 coding DNA: TGTGCCAGCAGTCAGGCTAGGAATTACAATGAGCAGTTCTTC. This translates into CASSQARNYNEQFF.

This clone occurred a few times. This sequence joins TRBV13 and TRBJ2-1, with D possibly TRBD1 on 6 matching bases. CDR3 length: 13 residues. V was cut by 3 bases and J by 5 bases, with 8 bases left in between. Germline CDR1 PRHDT, CDR2 FYEKMQ (reference sequence). CDR3 DNA: TGTGCCAGCAGCTTTCGACAGGACAATGAGCAGTTCTTC. This encodes CASSFRQDNEQFF.

This chain uses TRBV27 with TRBJ2-1, with no clear D. The CDR3 is 12 amino acids. Germline lookup yields CDR1 MNHEY and CDR2 SMNVEV (reference sequence). Trimming cost V 2 bases and J 4 bases, with 3 bases left between them. The CDR3 DNA follows: TGTGCCAGCAGTTTAGGTTACAATGAGCAGTTCTTC. This sequence encodes CASSLGYNEQFF.

The count of this clone is one. The CDR3 coding sequence is TGTGCCAGCAGCAACCGGGGGGGGTCTCAGCCCCAGCATTTT. Protein sequence: CASSNRGGSQPQHF. The chain carries TRBV6-2 or TRBV6-3 and TRBJ1-5; the D gene is possibly TRBD1 (5 bases). Trimming pared 6 bases from V and 6 bases from J, leaving 15 bases between. Germline CDR1 and CDR2: MNHEY and SVGEGT. The CDR3 contains 14 residues.

The chain couples TRBV12-3 or TRBV12-4 to TRBJ1-5; D gene unclear. Trimming cost V 2 bases and J 4 bases, with 6 bases left between them. The length of the CDR3 is 13 residues. The CDR3 DNA is TGTGCCAGCAGTTTATTGGAAAATCAGCCCCAGCATTTT. This codes for CASSLLENQPQHF.

The chain has TRBV24-1 and TRBJ1-2; TRBD1 agrees at 8 bases. The germline V gene has CDR1 KGHDR and CDR2 SFDVKD. CDR3 length: 15 amino acids. V lost 5 bases and J lost 3; bases outside the gene matches: 7. Here the CDR3 reads CATSGGQGADYGYTF. The CDR3 region has the DNA TGTGCCACCAGTGGTGGTCAGGGGGCGGACTATGGCTACACCTTC.

V gene TRBV6-5 combines with J gene TRBJ1-1; 9 bases fit TRBD1. Germline values: CDR1 MNHEY, CDR2 SVGAGI. J was trimmed by 1 base and V by 5 bases; bases with no gene match: 5. The CDR3 is made up of 15 amino acids. CDR3 amino acids: CASSPGTGTNTEAFF. As DNA, the CDR3 is TGTGCCAGCAGTCCCGGGACAGGGACGAACACTGAAGCTTTCTTT.

The chain carries TRBV19 and TRBJ2-7; 9 bases align to TRBD1. The germline V gene has CDR1 LNHDA and CDR2 SQIVND (reference sequence). The CDR3 spans 12 residues. The V gene end was trimmed by 9 bases and the J gene end by 3 bases; junction bases not matched to a gene: 3. CDR3 residues: CASGTGFYEQYF. CDR3 DNA sequence: TGTGCCAGCGGGACAGGGTTCTACGAGCAGTACTTC.

The rearrangement uses TRBV14 and TRBJ2-7; D is possibly TRBD2 (6 bases). CDR3 size: 13 residues. Germline values: CDR1 SGHDN, CDR2 FVKESK. The ends were cut back, 0 bases at V and 3 bases at J, with 6 bases in the middle. CDR3: CASSQDSGYEQYF. The DNA for the CDR3 is TGTGCCAGCAGCCAAGATAGCGGCTACGAGCAGTACTTC.

To note about this clone: Other DNA sequences within the sample encode an identical CDR3. The rearrangement joins TRBV6-5 to TRBJ1-1; D is ambiguous. Trimming left V 6 bases short and J 2 bases short, with 7 bases between. The CDR3 has 12 amino acids. From germline, CDR1 is MNHEY and CDR2 SVGAGI. CDR3 amino acids: CASSRRNTEAFF. CDR3 DNA: TGTGCCAGCAGCCGACGAAACACTGAAGCTTTCTTT.

This chain connects TRBV29-1 to TRBJ2-3, with 10 bases lining up with TRBD2. The junction had 15 bases not matched to a gene; V was cut back by 6 bases and J by 3 bases. The CDR3 contains 17 residues. Germline V CDR1 and CDR2: SQVTM, ANQGSEA. CDR3 coding DNA: TGCAGCGTCCGATCGCTCGCTAGCGGGAGAAGGACAGATACGCAGTATTTT. Protein sequence: CSVRSLASGRRTDTQYF.

The chain employs TRBV2 and TRBJ2-1; D unclear. Trimming cost V 4 bases and J 4 bases, with 11 bases left between them. CDR3 length equals 14 residues. Germline CDR1 and CDR2: SNHLY and FYNNEI. The DNA of the CDR3 is TGTGCCAGCAGTGCGAGGTCTAGGTACAATGAGCAGTTCTTC. It yields the protein CASSARSRYNEQFF.

In its sample, this clone was seen a few times. The chain employs TRBV2 and TRBJ2-1; possibly TRBD1 for D (5 bases). Trimming cost V 5 bases and J 11 bases, with 10 bases left between them. Germline CDR1 is SNHLY and CDR2 is FYNNEI. The CDR3 has 11 residues. CDR3 protein: CASSSGIQQFF. For the CDR3, the DNA is TGTGCCAGCAGTTCAGGGATCCAGCAGTTCTTC.

The V call is TRBV5-1, the J call TRBJ1-2; D may be TRBD1 (5 bases). This CDR3 contains 15 residues. Trimming took off 4 bases at V and 2 bases at J, with 15 bases between the two ends. Germline V lookup: CDR1 SGHRS, CDR2 YFSETQ. Here the CDR3 reads CASSPNQGSNYGYTF. The CDR3, as DNA: TGCGCCAGCAGCCCCAACCAGGGCAGCAACTATGGCTACACCTTC. Filled out from reference TRBV5-1 and TRBJ1-2, the complete variable domain reads KAGVTQTPRYLIKTRGQQVTLSCSPISGHRSVSWYQQTPGQGLQFLFEYFSETQRNKGNFPGRFSGRQFSNSRSEMNVSTLELGDSALYLCASSPNQGSNYGYTFGSGTRLTVV.

CDR3 region: CASSRSLRRGTEAFF. In DNA, the CDR3 is TGTGCCAGCAGCCGGAGCCTGCGGAGAGGCACTGAAGCTTTCTTT. This chain uses TRBV3-1 (or the pseudogene TRBV3-2) with TRBJ1-1; D ambiguous. The ends were cut back, 4 bases at V and 4 bases at J, with 16 bases in the middle. The germline gives CDR1 LGHDT, CDR2 YNNKEL (reference sequence). The CDR3 has 15 residues.

The chain carries TRBV3-1 (or the pseudogene TRBV3-2) and TRBJ1-2; D is ambiguous. Germline values: CDR1 LGHDT, CDR2 YNNKEL (reference sequence). V lost 2 bases, J lost 4 bases, and 8 bases lay in between. The CDR3 length is 13 residues. The CDR3 nucleotides read TGTGCCAGCAGCCAAAACCGAGGCTATGGCTACACCTTC. Translation gives CASSQNRGYGYTF.

The rearrangement uses TRBV5-1 and TRBJ1-2; a weak D match, TRBD1 (5 bases). The ends were cut back, 5 bases at V and 4 bases at J, with 12 bases in the middle. The germline gives CDR1 SGHRS, CDR2 YFSETQ. The CDR3 has 13 amino acids. The CDR3 DNA reads TGCGCCAGCAGACTCGCAGGGACCTATGGCTACACCTTC. Translation: CASRLAGTYGYTF.

V and J are TRBV20-1 and TRBJ2-7; 9 nucleotides align to TRBD2. The V gene's germline CDR1 is DFQATT and CDR2 SNEGSKA (reference sequence). J lost 9 bases, V lost 3 bases, and 12 bases had no gene match. The CDR3 contains 14 residues. The DNA for the CDR3 is TGCAGTGCTAGTCCTAGCGGGAATCTACGAGGGCAGTACTTC. Amino acids: CSASPSGNLRGQYF.